This T cell receptor beta chain appears in the sequencing data of a study of T cells in localized non-small cell lung cancer. The study, taken as a whole, reports: A median approximately 53 of the top 100 tumor clones appeared in adjacent lung. Longer survival (overall) was linked to higher T cell density in blood. In uninvolved adjacent lung, T cell clonality reached its highest value, exceeding tumor.

The method was immunoSEQ multiplex PCR; TCRdb's version includes in-frame clones alone and lacks a portion of them. The profile covers roughly 76,000 clones, with around 80% appearing a single time and 15% to 20% taken by the ten largest. Worth noting for this clone: What it recognizes is unknown.

CDR3 size: 12 residues. From germline, CDR1 is LNHDA and CDR2 SQIVND (reference sequence). Between the trimmed V and J ends, which lost 10 bases and 3 bases, there was a span of 12 bases. The chain is built from TRBV19 and TRBJ1-2; D possibly corresponds to TRBD1 (6 bases). Sequencing used PBMCs, obtained before any cancer treatment. This clonotype was obtained from a man aged 35-69 years with stage II squamous cell lung carcinoma. CDR3: CATLQGYYGYTF. In DNA, the CDR3 is TGTGCCACCTTACAGGGCTACTATGGCTACACCTTC. Complete variable domain (other parts from reference TRBV19 and TRBJ1-2): DGGITQSPKYLFRKEGQNVTLSCEQNLNHDAMYWYRQDPGQGLRLIYYSQIVNDFQKGDIAEGYSVSREKKESFPLTVTSAQKNPTAFYLCATLQGYYGYTFGSGTRLTVV.